The clone carrying this T cell receptor (beta chain) was seen at least ten times. This record comes from a study of T cells in Graves' hyperthyroidism and ophthalmopathy. CDR1 and CDR2 from the germline V gene are SGHNT and YENEEA. The CDR3 is 14 amino acids. V gave up 1 base and J gave up 7 bases; unmatched junction bases: 3. RNA transcripts gave rise to amplified TCR beta CDR3 regions. A set of HTBI primers served as the primers for a first-round RT-PCR of the TCR CDR3. Each CDR3 protein gets one entry after TCRdb re-called the multiplex PCR reads with MiXCR. The sample lists hundreds of thousands of distinct CDR3 sequences; around a sixth were seen once.

The J gene is TRBJ2-1, the V gene TRBV11-3, with 8 bases identical to TRBD2. The sample taken for sequencing was blood. The clonotype was recovered from a woman aged 45-59 years with Graves' hyperthyroidism that later progressed to Graves' ophthalmopathy. The CDR3 loop reads CASSLGASGNEQFF. For the CDR3, the DNA is TGTGCCAGCAGCTTAGGCGCTAGCGGGAATGAGCAGTTCTTC. Variable domain in full (rest from reference TRBV11-3 and TRBJ2-1): EAGVVQSPRYKIIEKKQPVAFWCNPISGHNTLYWYLQNLGQGPELLIRYENEEAVDDSQLPKDRFSAERLKGVDSTLKIQPAELGDSAVYLCASSLGASGNEQFFGPGTRLTVL.